Below, 21 T cell receptor beta chains from the same sample are listed, as sequenced in a study of beta chain features in type 1 diabetes (dated by TCRdb to between 2017 and 2018). What the work shows at the level of the full study, not this receptor alone: In all four CD4+ subsets, TCRB CDR3 length was moderately but significantly shorter in type 1 diabetes patients.

The method behind the library was the immunoSEQ multiplex PCR assay. The entire isolated RNA was reverse transcribed using the High Capacity cDNA Reverse Transcription Kit, and thus expressed TCRB transcripts were sequenced. TCRdb obtained this table from immuneACCESS and retained in-frame rearrangements with V and J assigned. These tables miss some clones; where compared with another copy, unresolved V genes account for less than half of the shortfall, and the remainder is unexplained. Within this sample are fewer than 300,000 clones, with around 21% of them counted one time only. Of the sample, about 0.027% falls within the top ten clones. These receptors have no identified antigens. Source material: naive CD4+ T cells from blood. This specimen's cell subset or site label, interpreted: true naive CD4+ T cells. The source is a woman between 40 and 50 years old with type 1 diabetes.

The V gene is TRBV30, the J gene TRBJ1-2, with 7 bases aligning to TRBD1. The CDR3 loop spans 12 amino acids. Germline trimming cut 5 bases from V and 4 bases from J; bases unmatched to any gene: 4. The V gene's germline CDR1 is GTSNPN and CDR2 SVGIG (reference sequence). CDR3 nucleotides: TGTGCCTGGTCCCGGGACAGCTATGGCTACACCTTC. It specifies CAWSRDSYGYTF.

This clone was recorded a few times. The chain has TRBV21-1 and TRBJ2-7; the D segment call TRBD2 is taken from the table without a DNA check. TRBV21-1 is an annotated pseudogene. This CDR3 has 16 amino acids. This CDR3 is CASSKISGRARDEQYF. The CDR3 bases are TGTGCCAGCAGCAAAATTAGCGGGAGGGCTCGGGACGAGCAGTACTTC.

This chain joins TRBV29-1 and TRBJ1-1, with 7 nucleotides matching TRBD1. Germline trimming cut 2 bases from V and 4 bases from J; bases unmatched to any gene: 4. The length of the CDR3 is 13 residues. CDR1 is SQVTM and CDR2 is ANQGSEA in the germline V gene. CDR3 nucleotide sequence: TGCAGCGTTGAAATCTCAGGGGGCACTGAAGCTTTCTTT. Amino acids: CSVEISGGTEAFF.

Only a few counts were recorded for this clone. This chain's CDR3 is CASSSPGGSKPKYF. The CDR3 nucleotides are TGTGCCAGCAGTTCCCCCGGGGGGTCTAAACCAAAGTACTTC. The rearrangement links TRBV7-2 to TRBJ2-5, with 7 bases matching TRBD2. V shed 6 bases and J 12 bases; nucleotides not matched to a gene: 16. Germline CDR1 SGHTA, CDR2 FQGNSA. The CDR3 is 14 amino acids.

This clone appeared a few times. This rearrangement joins TRBV6-5 to TRBJ2-5; D might be TRBD1 (5 bases). V was pared by 3 bases and J by 7 bases, with 15 bases between. This CDR3 comprises 14 residues. CDR1 is MNHEY, CDR2 SVGAGI, per germline. Here the CDR3 DNA reads TGTGCCAGCAGTTATAAGGGGTTTTCTGGGACCCAGTACTTC. It specifies CASSYKGFSGTQYF.

The chain uses TRBV4-3 and TRBJ2-5; TRBD1 is a possible D gene (5 bases). Germline V gives CDR1 LGHNA, CDR2 YSLEER. Trimming removed 4 bases at V and 2 bases at J, with 14 bases between. The CDR3 loop spans 15 amino acids. CDR3 sequence reads: CASSPNPTEQETQYF. CDR3 DNA: TGCGCCAGCAGCCCCAATCCGACAGAACAAGAGACCCAGTACTTC.

CDR3: CASSLRTSGSPTDTQYF. The DNA for the CDR3 is TGTGCCAGCAGTCTGCGTACTAGCGGGAGTCCGACAGATACGCAGTATTTT. The chain couples TRBV5-4 to TRBJ2-3, with 11 bases fitting TRBD2. Trimming took 5 bases from V and 3 from J; bases not matched to a gene: 11. This CDR3 has 17 residues. The germline CDR1 and CDR2 sequences are SGHNT and YYREEE (reference sequence).

V gene TRBV11-2 combines with J gene TRBJ2-1, with 9 nucleotides matching TRBD2. V was clipped by 1 base and J by 4 bases; unmatched bases: 2. Germline values: CDR1 SGHAT, CDR2 FQNNGV. There are 15 residues in the CDR3. CDR3 protein: CASSLVSGGYNEQFF. CDR3 coding DNA: TGTGCCAGCAGCTTAGTTAGCGGGGGTTACAATGAGCAGTTCTTC.

Only a few counts were recorded for this clone. V gene TRBV5-1 combines with J gene TRBJ2-7, with 10 bases matching TRBD1. The CDR3 runs to 17 residues. V lost 4 bases and J lost 1; bases outside the gene matches: 11. Germline V gene sequence: CDR1 SGHRS, CDR2 YFSETQ. The chain's CDR3 is CASSKGAGQGISYEQYF. The CDR3 nucleotides read TGCGCCAGCAGCAAAGGAGCGGGACAGGGGATATCCTACGAGCAGTACTTC.

This clone was recorded once. Different DNA sequences within this sample yield the same CDR3. V usage is TRBV30 and J usage is TRBJ1-5; D might be TRBD1 (5 bases). Trimming removed 1 base from V and 4 bases from J, with 8 bases in between. Germline CDR1 reads GTSNPN; CDR2 reads SVGIG (reference sequence). The CDR3 loop spans 13 amino acids. In nucleotides, the CDR3 is TGTGCCTGGAGTGCGGGGGGAAATCAGCCCCAGCATTTT. Translated, it gives CAWSAGGNQPQHF. Filled out from reference TRBV30 and TRBJ1-5, the complete variable domain reads SQTIHQWPATLVQPVGSPLSLECTVEGTSNPNLYWYRQAAGRGLQLLFYSVGIGQISSEVPQNLSASRPQDRQFILSSKKLLLSDSGFYLCAWSAGGNQPQHFGDGTRLSIL.

The chain recombines TRBV19 with TRBJ2-5; 11 bases agree with TRBD1. CDR3 length equals 15 residues. V was pared by 6 bases and J by 0 bases, with 3 bases of the junction left unmatched. CDR1 LNHDA and CDR2 SQIVND come from the germline V gene (reference sequence). The CDR3 region is CASSGTGGYQETQYF. The CDR3 DNA sequence: TGTGCCAGTAGCGGGACAGGGGGATACCAAGAGACCCAGTACTTC.

This chain connects TRBV18 to TRBJ2-3; D is ambiguous. This CDR3 region has 15 residues. Germline lookup yields CDR1 KGHSH and CDR2 LQKENI. V shed 2 bases and J shed 0 bases, with 9 bases lying between them. CDR3 region: CASSPMVGSTDTQYF. The CDR3 DNA reads as TGTGCCAGCTCACCAATGGTCGGGAGCACAGATACGCAGTATTTT.

The gene calls are TRBV4-3 and TRBJ2-1; D perhaps matches TRBD2 (5 bases). CDR3 length equals 12 residues. Trimming left V 1 base short and J 10 bases short, with 8 bases between. Per germline, CDR1 LGHNA and CDR2 YSLEER. The CDR3 DNA is TGCGCCAGCAGCCAAGGCCGCGGGGAGCAGTTCTTC. Its translation is CASSQGRGEQFF.

V usage is TRBV6-5 and J usage is TRBJ2-7, with D hard to call. V was clipped by 5 bases and J by 3 bases, with 14 bases between them. Germline lookup yields CDR1 MNHEY and CDR2 SVGAGI. The CDR3 runs to 14 residues. CDR3 sequence: CASSRDSDLYEQYF. CDR3 nucleotide sequence: TGTGCCAGCAGTCGAGACTCAGACCTCTACGAGCAGTACTTC.

The chain employs TRBV7-2 and TRBJ1-4; D not resolved. The germline CDR1 and CDR2 sequences are SGHTA and FQGNSA. The CDR3 consists of 16 residues. V was shortened by 3 bases and J by 0 bases, with 11 bases between the two germline ends. DNA of the CDR3: TGTGCCAGCAGCTTCCCGAACAGTCCAACTAATGAAAAACTGTTTTTT. Protein: CASSFPNSPTNEKLFF.

The chain couples TRBV13 to TRBJ1-1; D is unclear. Trimming stripped 6 bases from V and 0 bases from J, with 8 bases between. Germline V gene sequence: CDR1 PRHDT, CDR2 FYEKMQ (reference sequence). The CDR3 spans 13 residues. CDR3 DNA sequence: TGTGCCAGCAGTCCCTCCTTGAACACTGAAGCTTTCTTT. Amino acid sequence: CASSPSLNTEAFF.

This clone has more than one count but fewer than ten. This rearrangement joins TRBV7-2 to TRBJ1-2, with no clear D. The length of the CDR3 is 15 residues. CDR1 is SGHTA and CDR2 is FQGNSA in the germline V gene. V lost 4 bases and J 8 bases, leaving 20 bases between the germline ends. For the CDR3, the DNA is TGTGCCAGCAGCTCCGCCCCGGGGAGGGTTAGGGGCTACACCTTC. Residues: CASSSAPGRVRGYTF.

This clone was counted a few times. V and J are TRBV28 and TRBJ1-1, with D unresolved. The ends were cut back, 6 bases at V and 2 bases at J, with 13 bases in the middle. Per the germline V gene, CDR1 is MDHEN and CDR2 is SYDVKM. The CDR3 has 14 residues. For the CDR3, the DNA is TGTGCCAGCAGCCTTCCCCACCTAAACACTGAAGCTTTCTTT. Its translation: CASSLPHLNTEAFF.

The DNA for the CDR3 is TGTGCCAGCAGCTTCACGGTGAACACTGAAGCTTTCTTT. Amino acids: CASSFTVNTEAFF. The chain has TRBV7-9 and TRBJ1-1, with D uncertain. The CDR3 extends over 13 amino acids. CDR1 is SEHNR, CDR2 FQNEAQ, per germline (reference sequence). Trimming took 3 bases from V and 0 from J, leaving 5 bases between them. Drawing the rest from reference TRBV7-9 and TRBJ1-1, the complete variable domain is DTGVSQNPRHKITKRGQNVTFRCDPISEHNRLYWYRQTLGQGPEFLTYFQNEAQLEKSRLLSDRFSAERPKGSFSTLEIQRTEQGDSAMYLCASSFTVNTEAFFGQGTRLTVV.

This chain links TRBV29-1 with TRBJ2-7, with 7 bases fitting TRBD2. The V and J ends lost 8 bases and 5 bases, in that order; junction bases with no gene match: 6. The CDR3 length is 11 residues. The germline V gene encodes CDR1 SQVTM and CDR2 ANQGSEA. CDR3 in amino acids: CSSGGGDEQYF. CDR3 sequence (DNA): TGCAGCTCTGGGGGAGGGGACGAGCAGTACTTC.

CDR3 residues: CASSQLQGLYNEQFF. CDR3 nucleotide sequence: TGTGCCAGCAGTCAACTCCAGGGGTTATACAATGAGCAGTTCTTC. V gene TRBV6-5 combines with J gene TRBJ2-1, with D possibly TRBD1 on 6 matching bases. CDR3 length: 15 amino acids. V lost 5 bases, J lost 4 bases, and 15 bases lay in between. Germline V gives CDR1 MNHEY, CDR2 SVGAGI.